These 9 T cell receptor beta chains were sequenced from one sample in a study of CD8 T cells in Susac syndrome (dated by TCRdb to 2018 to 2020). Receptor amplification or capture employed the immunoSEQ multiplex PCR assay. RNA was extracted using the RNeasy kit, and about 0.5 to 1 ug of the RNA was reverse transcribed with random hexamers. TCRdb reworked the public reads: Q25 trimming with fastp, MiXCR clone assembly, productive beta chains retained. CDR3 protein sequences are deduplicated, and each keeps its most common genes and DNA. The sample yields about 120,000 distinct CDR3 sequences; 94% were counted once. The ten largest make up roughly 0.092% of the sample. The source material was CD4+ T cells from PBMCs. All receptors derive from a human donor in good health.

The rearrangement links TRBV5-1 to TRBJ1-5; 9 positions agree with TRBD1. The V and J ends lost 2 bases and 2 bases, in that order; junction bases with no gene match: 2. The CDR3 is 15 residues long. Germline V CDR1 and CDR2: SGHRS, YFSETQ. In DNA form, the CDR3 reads TGCGCCAGCAGCTTACAGGGGGCGGGCAATCAGCCCCAGCATTTT. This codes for CASSLQGAGNQPQHF. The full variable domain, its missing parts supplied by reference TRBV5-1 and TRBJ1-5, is KAGVTQTPRYLIKTRGQQVTLSCSPISGHRSVSWYQQTPGQGLQFLFEYFSETQRNKGNFPGRFSGRQFSNSRSEMNVSTLELGDSALYLCASSLQGAGNQPQHFGDGTRLSIL.

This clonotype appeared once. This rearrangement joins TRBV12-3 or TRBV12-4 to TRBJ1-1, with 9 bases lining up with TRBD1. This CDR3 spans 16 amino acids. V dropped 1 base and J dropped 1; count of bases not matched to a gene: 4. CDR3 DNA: TGTGCCAGCAGTTTAGGGGCGACAGGGGGGAACACTGAAGCTTTCTTT. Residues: CASSLGATGGNTEAFF.

CDR3 nucleotides: TGTGCCAGCAGCGCGGGACTAGCGGGAGGGTCTTACAATGAGCAGTTCTTC. This translates into CASSAGLAGGSYNEQFF. V is TRBV9 and J is TRBJ2-1; 16 bases align to TRBD2. The ends lost 3 bases at V and 4 bases at J; junction bases unmatched: 4. The CDR3 covers 17 residues. Germline CDR1 SGDLS, CDR2 YYNGEE.

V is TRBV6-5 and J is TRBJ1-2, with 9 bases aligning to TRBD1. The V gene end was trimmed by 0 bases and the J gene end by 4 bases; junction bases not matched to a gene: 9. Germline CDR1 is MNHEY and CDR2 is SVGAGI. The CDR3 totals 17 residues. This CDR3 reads CASSYSGTGLGGYGYTF. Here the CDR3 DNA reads TGTGCCAGCAGTTACTCGGGGACAGGGCTTGGGGGCTATGGCTACACCTTC.

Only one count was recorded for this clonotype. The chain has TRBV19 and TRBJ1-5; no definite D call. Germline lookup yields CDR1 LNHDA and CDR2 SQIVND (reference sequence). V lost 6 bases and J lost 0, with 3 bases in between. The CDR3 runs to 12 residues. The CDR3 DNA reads TGTGCCAGTAGGGATAGCAATCAGCCCCAGCATTTT. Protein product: CASRDSNQPQHF. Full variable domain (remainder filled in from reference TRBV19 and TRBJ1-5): DGGITQSPKYLFRKEGQNVTLSCEQNLNHDAMYWYRQDPGQGLRLIYYSQIVNDFQKGDIAEGYSVSREKKESFPLTVTSAQKNPTAFYLCASRDSNQPQHFGDGTRLSIL.

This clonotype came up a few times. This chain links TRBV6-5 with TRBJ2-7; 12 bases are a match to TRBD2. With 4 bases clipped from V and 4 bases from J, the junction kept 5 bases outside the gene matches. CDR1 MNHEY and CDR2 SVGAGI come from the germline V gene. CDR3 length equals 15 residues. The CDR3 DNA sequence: TGTGCCAGCAGTTGGGGACTAGCGGGCGTATACGAGCAGTACTTC. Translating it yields CASSWGLAGVYEQYF.

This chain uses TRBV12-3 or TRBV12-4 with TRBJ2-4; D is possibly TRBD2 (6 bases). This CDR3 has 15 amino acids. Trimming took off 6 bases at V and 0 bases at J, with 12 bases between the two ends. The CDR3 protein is CASSDGSVAKNIQYF. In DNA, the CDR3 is TGTGCCAGCAGCGACGGGAGTGTAGCCAAAAACATTCAGTACTTC.

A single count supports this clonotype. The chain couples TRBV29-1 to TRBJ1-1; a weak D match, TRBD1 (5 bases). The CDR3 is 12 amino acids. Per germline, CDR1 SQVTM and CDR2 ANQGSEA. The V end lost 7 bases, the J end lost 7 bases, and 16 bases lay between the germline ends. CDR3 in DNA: TGCAGCGGGAAGACGGGGACGAATGAAGCTTTCTTT. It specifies CSGKTGTNEAFF.

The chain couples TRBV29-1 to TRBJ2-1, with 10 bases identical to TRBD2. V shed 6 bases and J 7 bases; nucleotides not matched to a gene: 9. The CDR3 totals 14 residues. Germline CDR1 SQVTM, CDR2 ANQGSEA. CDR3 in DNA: TGCAGCGTCTTTTGGGCTAGCGGGAGTAATGAGCAGTTCTTC. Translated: CSVFWASGSNEQFF.